Each of the 3 T cell receptor beta chains below was sequenced from the same sample in a study of T cell changes during pregnancy in multiple sclerosis. TCRdb's copy holds only in-frame clones and misses some; the assay was immunoSEQ multiplex PCR. The sample contains fewer than 40,000 clones, approximately 91% of which appear only once. The sample was CD4+ T cells from peripheral blood mononuclear cells, taken in the second trimester of pregnancy. These receptors originate from a female donor with multiple sclerosis, enrolled in a pregnancy study.

The rearrangement links TRBV11-2 to TRBJ1-2; TRBD1 matches 9 bases. The V segment lost 2 bases and the J segment 1 base; nucleotides outside the gene matches: 5. The CDR3 runs 16 residues. Germline V CDR1 and CDR2: SGHAT, FQNNGV. This CDR3 reads CASSLIGTGNNYGYTF. The CDR3 nucleotides are TGTGCCAGCAGCTTAATCGGGACAGGGAATAACTATGGCTACACCTTC.

CDR3 region: CASSYQDRGRNTIYF. For the CDR3, the DNA is TGTGCCAGCAGTTACCAAGACAGGGGACGAAACACCATATATTTT. The V call is TRBV6-5, the J call TRBJ1-3, with 8 bases that match TRBD1. The germline V gene encodes CDR1 MNHEY and CDR2 SVGAGI. V trimming: 2 bases; J trimming: 5 bases; junction bases outside the gene matches: 5. The length of the CDR3 is 15 residues.

The rearrangement links TRBV19 to TRBJ2-6; 7 positions agree with TRBD1. The J segment lost 1 base and the V segment lost 3 bases, leaving 6 bases of the junction unmatched. CDR1 and CDR2 (germline): LNHDA, SQIVND (reference sequence). This CDR3 has 17 amino acids. The CDR3 spells CASSILRTGSGANVLTF. Written as DNA, the CDR3 is TGTGCCAGTAGTATTTTGCGGACAGGTTCTGGGGCCAACGTCCTGACTTTC.